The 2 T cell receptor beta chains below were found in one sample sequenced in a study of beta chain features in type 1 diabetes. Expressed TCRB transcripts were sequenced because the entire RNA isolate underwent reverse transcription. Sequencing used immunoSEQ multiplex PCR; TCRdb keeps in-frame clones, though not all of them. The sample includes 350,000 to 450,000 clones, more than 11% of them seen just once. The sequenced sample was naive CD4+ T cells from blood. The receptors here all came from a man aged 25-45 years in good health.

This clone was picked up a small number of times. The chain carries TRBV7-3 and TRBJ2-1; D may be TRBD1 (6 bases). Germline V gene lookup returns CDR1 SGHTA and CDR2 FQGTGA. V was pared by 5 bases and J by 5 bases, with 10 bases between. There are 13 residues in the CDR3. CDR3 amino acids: CASSTGQHNEQFF. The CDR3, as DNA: TGTGCCAGCAGCACCGGACAGCACAATGAGCAGTTCTTC.

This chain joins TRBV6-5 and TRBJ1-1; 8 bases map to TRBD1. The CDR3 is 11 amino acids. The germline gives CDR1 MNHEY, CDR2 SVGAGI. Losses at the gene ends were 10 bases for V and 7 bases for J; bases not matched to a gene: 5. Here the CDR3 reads CANRGENEAFF. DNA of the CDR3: TGTGCCAACAGGGGGGAAAATGAAGCTTTCTTT.